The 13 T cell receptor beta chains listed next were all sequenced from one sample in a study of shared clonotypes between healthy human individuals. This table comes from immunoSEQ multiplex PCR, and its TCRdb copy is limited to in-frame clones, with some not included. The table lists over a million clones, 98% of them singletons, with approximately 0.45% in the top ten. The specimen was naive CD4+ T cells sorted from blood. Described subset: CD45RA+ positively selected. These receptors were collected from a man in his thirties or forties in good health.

The CDR3 here is CASSLPGRGETEAFF. CDR3 coding DNA: TGTGCCAGCAGCTTACCGGGACGGGGGGAAACTGAAGCTTTCTTT. The chain combines TRBV5-4 with TRBJ1-1, with D maybe TRBD1 (5 bases). This CDR3 region has 15 residues. The ends were cut back, 2 bases at V and 5 bases at J, with 16 bases in the middle. Germline V gives CDR1 SGHNT, CDR2 YYREEE (reference sequence).

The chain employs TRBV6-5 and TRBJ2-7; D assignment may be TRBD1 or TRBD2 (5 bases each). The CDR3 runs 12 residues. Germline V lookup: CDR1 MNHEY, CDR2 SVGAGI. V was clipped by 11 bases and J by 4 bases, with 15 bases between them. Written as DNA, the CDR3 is TGTGCCTCAGCGGCAGGGATTTACGAGCAGTACTTC. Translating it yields CASAAGIYEQYF.

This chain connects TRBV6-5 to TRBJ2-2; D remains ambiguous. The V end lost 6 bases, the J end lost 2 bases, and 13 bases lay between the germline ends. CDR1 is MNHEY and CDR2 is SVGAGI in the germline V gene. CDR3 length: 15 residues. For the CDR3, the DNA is TGTGCCAGCAGAAAGGGATTCAGCAACACCGGGGAGCTGTTTTTT. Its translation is CASRKGFSNTGELFF.

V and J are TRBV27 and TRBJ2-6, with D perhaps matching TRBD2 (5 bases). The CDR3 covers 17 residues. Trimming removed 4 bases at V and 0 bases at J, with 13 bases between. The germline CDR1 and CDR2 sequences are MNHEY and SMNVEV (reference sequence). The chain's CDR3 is CASSSGRAVSGANVLTF. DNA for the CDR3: TGTGCCAGCAGTTCCGGGCGGGCAGTCTCTGGGGCCAACGTCCTGACTTTC.

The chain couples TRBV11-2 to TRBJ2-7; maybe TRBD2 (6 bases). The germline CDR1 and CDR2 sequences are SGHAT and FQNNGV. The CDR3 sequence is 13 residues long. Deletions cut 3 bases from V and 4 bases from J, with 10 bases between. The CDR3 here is CASSFSGRYEQYF. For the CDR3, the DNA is TGTGCCAGCAGCTTCTCGGGGAGGTACGAGCAGTACTTC.

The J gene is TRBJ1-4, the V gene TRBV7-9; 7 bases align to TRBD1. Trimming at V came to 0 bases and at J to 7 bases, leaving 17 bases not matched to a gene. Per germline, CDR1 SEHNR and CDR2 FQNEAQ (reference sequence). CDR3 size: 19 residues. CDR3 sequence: CASSLAARDSDAIGEKLFF. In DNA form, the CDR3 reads TGTGCCAGCAGCTTAGCTGCCCGGGACAGTGACGCCATTGGTGAAAAACTGTTTTTT. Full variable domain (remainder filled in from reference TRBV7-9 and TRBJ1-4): DTGVSQNPRHKITKRGQNVTFRCDPISEHNRLYWYRQTLGQGPEFLTYFQNEAQLEKSRLLSDRFSAERPKGSFSTLEIQRTEQGDSAMYLCASSLAARDSDAIGEKLFFGSGTQLSVL.

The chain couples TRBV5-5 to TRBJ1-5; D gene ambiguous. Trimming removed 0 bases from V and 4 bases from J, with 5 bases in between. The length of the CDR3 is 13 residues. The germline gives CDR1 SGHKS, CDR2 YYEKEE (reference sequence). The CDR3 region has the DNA TGTGCCAGCAGCTTGGCGCCGAATCAGCCCCAGCATTTT. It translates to CASSLAPNQPQHF.

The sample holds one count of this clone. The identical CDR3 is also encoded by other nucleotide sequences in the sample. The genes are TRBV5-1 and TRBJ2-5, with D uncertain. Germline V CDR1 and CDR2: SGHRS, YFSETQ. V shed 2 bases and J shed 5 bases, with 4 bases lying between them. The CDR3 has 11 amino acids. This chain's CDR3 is CASSLKETQYF. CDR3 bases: TGCGCCAGCAGCTTAAAGGAGACCCAGTACTTC. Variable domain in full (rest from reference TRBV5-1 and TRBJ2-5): KAGVTQTPRYLIKTRGQQVTLSCSPISGHRSVSWYQQTPGQGLQFLFEYFSETQRNKGNFPGRFSGRQFSNSRSEMNVSTLELGDSALYLCASSLKETQYFGPGTRLLVL.

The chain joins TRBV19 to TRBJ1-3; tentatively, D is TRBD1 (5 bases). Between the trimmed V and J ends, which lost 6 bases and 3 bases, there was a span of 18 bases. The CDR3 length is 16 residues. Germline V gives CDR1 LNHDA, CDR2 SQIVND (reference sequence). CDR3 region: CASSRVAPSVGNTIYF. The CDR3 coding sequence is TGTGCCAGTAGCAGGGTGGCCCCCTCGGTTGGAAACACCATATATTTT.

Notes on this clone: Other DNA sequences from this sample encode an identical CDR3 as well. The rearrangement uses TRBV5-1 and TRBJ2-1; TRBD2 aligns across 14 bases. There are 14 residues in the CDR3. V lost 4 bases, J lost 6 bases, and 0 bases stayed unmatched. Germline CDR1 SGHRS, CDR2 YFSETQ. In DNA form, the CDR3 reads TGCGCCAGCAGCGGGACTAGCGGGAGCAATGAGCAGTTCTTC. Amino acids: CASSGTSGSNEQFF.

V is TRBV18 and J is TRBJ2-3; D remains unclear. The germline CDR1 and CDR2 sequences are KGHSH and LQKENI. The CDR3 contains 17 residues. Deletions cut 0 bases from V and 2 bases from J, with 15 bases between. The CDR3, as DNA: TGTGCCAGCTCACCACCGGGGTCACCCCAAGTCACAGATACGCAGTATTTT. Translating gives CASSPPGSPQVTDTQYF. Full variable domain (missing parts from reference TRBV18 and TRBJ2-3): NAGVMQNPRHLVRRRGQEARLRCSPMKGHSHVYWYRQLPEEGLKFMVYLQKENIIDESGMPKERFSAEFPKEGPSILRIQQVVRGDSAAYFCASSPPGSPQVTDTQYFGPGTRLTVL.

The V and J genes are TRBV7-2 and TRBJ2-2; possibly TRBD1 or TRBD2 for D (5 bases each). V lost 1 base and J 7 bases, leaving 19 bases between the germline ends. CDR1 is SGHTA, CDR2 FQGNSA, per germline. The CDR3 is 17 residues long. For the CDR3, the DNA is TGTGCCAGCAGCTTAGGTTGGGTTCGAGGGGTAGGCGGGGAGCTGTTTTTT. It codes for CASSLGWVRGVGGELFF.

Here the CDR3 DNA reads TGTGCCAGCTCACCACCCGGAATTTCTGGAAACACCATATATTTT. Its translation: CASSPPGISGNTIYF. The V gene is TRBV18, the J gene TRBJ1-3; the D is unclear. V was shortened by 0 bases and J by 1 base, with 7 bases between the two germline ends. The CDR3 sequence is 15 residues long. Germline V gene sequence: CDR1 KGHSH, CDR2 LQKENI. Full variable domain (remainder filled in from reference TRBV18 and TRBJ1-3): NAGVMQNPRHLVRRRGQEARLRCSPMKGHSHVYWYRQLPEEGLKFMVYLQKENIIDESGMPKERFSAEFPKEGPSILRIQQVVRGDSAAYFCASSPPGISGNTIYFGEGSWLTVV.